This T cell receptor beta chain was captured by sequencing in a study of blood T cell repertoires in COVID-19 (TCRdb year 2020). In the study overall: The collaborator samples originated in the United States, Italy and Spain and spanned the acute and convalescent phases of COVID-19. The material from the prospective study consisted of cDNA or gDNA derived from T cells, B-cell-depleted T cells, or PBMCs. Subjects who had been exposed to COVID-19, were actively infected with it, or had recovered from it provided the deeply sampled blood TCRbeta repertoires that made up the dataset. The repertoires were released in a freely available public database meant as a resource for research on the immune response to SARS-CoV-2. The samples were drawn from two sources: the first 160 participants of the ongoing ImmuneRACE study, and approximately 1,300 subjects contributed by 6 global collaborators. The sample metadata nearly always contained a de-identified subject ID, COVID-19 status, age in years and sex. Where available, HLA class I and class II types were taken from metadata supplied by the sample provider and were not determined by assay-based typing.

TCRbeta CDR3 regions were amplified from genomic DNA using the immunoSEQ Assay, a bias-controlled multiplex PCR. In the source study's methods: The number of nucleated cells in each sample was estimated from the amplification of reference gene primers within the assay. To quantify the absolute abundance of each unique TCRbeta CDR3 rearrangement, sequence reads were collapsed and filtered. For each sample, productive Simpson clonality was calculated as the square root of Simpson's diversity index across productive rearrangements. TCRdb holds this immuneACCESS table with in-frame rearrangements only. Some clones are missing; in checked studies, unresolved V genes explain under half, and the rest has no known cause. Clone size and V and J calls were adopted from that table, with D and trimming inferred from the DNA. This sample holds approximately 500,000 clones; 80% to 90% were observed only once. The ten largest make up 3% to 4% of the sample.

Each collaborating institution followed its own protocols to collect whole blood in K2EDTA tubes. For TCRbeta analysis, collaborators shipped samples as frozen whole blood, isolated PBMCs, or DNA extracted from either of those sample types. Germline trimming: 0 bases from V, 7 bases from J; junction bases outside gene matches: 9. Measured from the cysteine to the phenylalanine, the CDR3 is 16 residues long. Kept here is only the CDR3 DNA, which spans 48 bases and is read in frame from base 1. In the germline V gene (reference sequence), CDR1 corresponds to MNHEY and CDR2 to SMNVEV. Study-wide findings and limitations: How much clinical and demographic metadata was included differed by source and by participant, and the metadata was provided uncurated.

To note about this clone: Its antigen target is currently unknown. No quality values exist for individual bases; no much larger clone is one base distant.

The V gene is TRBV27 and the J gene is TRBJ1-1; 9 bases in between match TRBD1. Sequencing was performed on peripheral blood. The source is a human donor in a cohort sampled during active COVID-19. The CDR3 sequence is CASSLSGNRGPGEAFF. The DNA reads TGTGCCAGCAGTTTATCGGGGAACAGGGGGCCGGGTGAAGCTTTCTTT.